This TCR beta chain was recovered during a study of shared clonotypes between healthy human individuals. V shed 4 bases and J 4 bases; nucleotides not matched to a gene: 6. The CDR3 has 15 residues. Per germline, CDR1 SNHLY and CDR2 FYNNEI. TCRdb's table, derived via immunoSEQ multiplex PCR, lists solely in-frame clones and lacks some. The profile covers millions of clones, with 85% to 95% appearing a single time and 0.13% taken by the ten largest. The clonotype comes from a man aged 18-30 years in good health. V gene TRBV2 combines with J gene TRBJ1-4; 7 positions match TRBD1. Sequenced: naive CD4+ T cells sorted from blood. The sample's subset: CD45RA+ positively selected. The CDR3: CASSGLTGFNEKLFF. The DNA for the CDR3 is TGTGCCAGCAGTGGGTTGACAGGGTTTAATGAAAAACTGTTTTTT.